This T cell receptor (beta chain) was sequenced in a study of blood T cell repertoires in COVID-19. Study background: The United States, Italy and Spain supplied acute and convalescent COVID-19 samples. PBMCs, B-cell-depleted T cells, or T cells provided the cDNA or gDNA that made up the material.

V was clipped by 8 bases and J by 7 bases, with 15 bases between them. The germline gives CDR1 MNHEY, CDR2 SVGAGI. The CDR3 runs 13 residues. Sequenced by immunoSEQ multiplex PCR; TCRdb stores in-frame clones only, minus some. The table includes approximately 30,000 clones, approximately 89% detected once. There are a few counts of this clone. J is TRBJ2-1 and V is TRBV6-5, with D possibly matching TRBD1 (5 bases). The receptor was derived from a human donor in a cohort sampled during active COVID-19. Sequenced sample: peripheral blood. The CDR3 sequence: CASRFQGGNEQFF. DNA of the CDR3: TGTGCCAGCCGCTTTCAGGGCGGAAATGAGCAGTTCTTC.